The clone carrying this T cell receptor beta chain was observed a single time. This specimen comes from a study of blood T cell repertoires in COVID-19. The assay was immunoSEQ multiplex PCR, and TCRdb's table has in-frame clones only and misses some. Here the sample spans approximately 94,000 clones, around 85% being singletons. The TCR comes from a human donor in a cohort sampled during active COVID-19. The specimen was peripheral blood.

The CDR3 is CASSAQPRQTGELFF. The CDR3, as DNA: TGTGCCAGCAGCGCCCAACCAAGACAGACCGGGGAGCTGTTTTTT. The chain is built from TRBV9 and TRBJ2-2; a possible D gene is TRBD1 (5 bases). V lost 3 bases and J 5 bases, leaving 14 bases between the germline ends. Germline CDR1 SGDLS, CDR2 YYNGEE. The CDR3 covers 15 residues.